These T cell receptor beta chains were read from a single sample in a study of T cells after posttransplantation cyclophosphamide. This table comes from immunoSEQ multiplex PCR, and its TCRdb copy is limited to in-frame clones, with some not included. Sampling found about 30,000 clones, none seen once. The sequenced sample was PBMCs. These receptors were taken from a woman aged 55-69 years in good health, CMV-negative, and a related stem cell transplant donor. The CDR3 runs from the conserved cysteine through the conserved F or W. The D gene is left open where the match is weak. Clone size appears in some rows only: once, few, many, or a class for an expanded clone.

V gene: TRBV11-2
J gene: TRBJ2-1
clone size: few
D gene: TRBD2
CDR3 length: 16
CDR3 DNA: TGTGCCAGCAGCACAGGGACTAGCGGGGGGGCGGGTGAGCAGTTCTTC
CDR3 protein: CASSTGTSGGAGEQFF

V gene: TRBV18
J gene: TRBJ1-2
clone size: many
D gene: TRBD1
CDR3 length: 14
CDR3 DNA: TGTGCCAGCTCACATAAGGGGACAGGGGATGGCTACACCTTC
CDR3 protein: CASSHKGTGDGYTF

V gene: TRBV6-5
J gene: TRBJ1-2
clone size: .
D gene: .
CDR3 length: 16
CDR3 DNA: TGTGCCAGCAGTTACTCAGCCTCCAGGGGTGTTTATGGCTACACCTTC
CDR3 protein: CASSYSASRGVYGYTF

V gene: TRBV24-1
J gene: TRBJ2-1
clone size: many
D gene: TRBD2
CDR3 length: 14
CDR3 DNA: TGTGCCGCCCAAGGGAGCGGGGGGGCCAATGAGCAGTTCTTC
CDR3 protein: CAAQGSGGANEQFF

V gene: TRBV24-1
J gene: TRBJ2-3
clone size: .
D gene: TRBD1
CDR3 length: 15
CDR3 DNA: TGTGCCACCAGTAACTACAAAGGGGGCGCAGATACGCAGTATTTT
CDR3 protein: CATSNYKGGADTQYF

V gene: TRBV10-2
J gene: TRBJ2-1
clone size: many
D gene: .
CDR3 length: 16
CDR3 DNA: TGCGCCAGCAGTGATGTCGGACAGAGGACGTTCCATGAGCAGTTCTTC
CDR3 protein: CASSDVGQRTFHEQFF

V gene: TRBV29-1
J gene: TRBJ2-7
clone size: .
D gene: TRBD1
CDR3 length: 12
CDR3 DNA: TGCAGCGTTGAGCAGGGGGCGTTCGAGCAGTACTTC
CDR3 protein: CSVEQGAFEQYF

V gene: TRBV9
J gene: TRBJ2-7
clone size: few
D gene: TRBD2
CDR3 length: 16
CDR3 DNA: TGTGCCAGCAGCCCCCGGGGAGCGGGAGAAGGAGGCGAGCAGTACTTC
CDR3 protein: CASSPRGAGEGGEQYF

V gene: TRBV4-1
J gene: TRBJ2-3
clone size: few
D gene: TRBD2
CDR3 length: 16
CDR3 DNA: TGCGCCAGCACAACTATGGGGCGGGGGGGCAAAGATACGCAGTATTTT
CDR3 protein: CASTTMGRGGKDTQYF

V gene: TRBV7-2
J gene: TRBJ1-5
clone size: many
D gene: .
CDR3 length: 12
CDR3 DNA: TGTGCCAGCACAGATAGCAATCAGCCCCAGCATTTT
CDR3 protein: CASTDSNQPQHF

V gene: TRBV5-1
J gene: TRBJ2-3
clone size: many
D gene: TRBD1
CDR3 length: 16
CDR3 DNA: TGCGCCAGCAGCTTGGGGGACAGTGGGGGTACAGATACGCAGTATTTT
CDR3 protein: CASSLGDSGGTDTQYF

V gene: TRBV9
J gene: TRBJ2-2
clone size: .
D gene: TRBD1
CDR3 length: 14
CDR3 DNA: TGTGCCAGCAGCGCCGGGACAGGGTCCGGGGAGCTGTTTTTT
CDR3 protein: CASSAGTGSGELFF

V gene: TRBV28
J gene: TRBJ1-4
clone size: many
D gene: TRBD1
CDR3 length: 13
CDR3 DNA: TGTGCCAGCACCAAGGGGACAGGGGCTTCGGTGTTTTTT
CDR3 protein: CASTKGTGASVFF

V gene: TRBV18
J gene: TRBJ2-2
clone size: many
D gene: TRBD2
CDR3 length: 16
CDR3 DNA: TGTGCCAGCTCACCACCGGCTAGCGGGAGTACCGGGGAGCTGTTTTTT
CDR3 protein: CASSPPASGSTGELFF

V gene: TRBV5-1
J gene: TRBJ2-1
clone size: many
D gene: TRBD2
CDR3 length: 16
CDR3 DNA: TGCGCCAGCAGCCCAGCTAGCGGAGCCTCCTACAATGAGCAGTTCTTC
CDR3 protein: CASSPASGASYNEQFF

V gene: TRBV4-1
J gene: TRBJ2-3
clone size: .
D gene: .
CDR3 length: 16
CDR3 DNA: TGCGCCAGCAGCCCCCTCAAATGGCCTGTCACAGATACGCAGTATTTT
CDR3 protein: CASSPLKWPVTDTQYF

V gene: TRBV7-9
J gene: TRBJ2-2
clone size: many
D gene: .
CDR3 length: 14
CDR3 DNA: TGTGCCAGCAGCCATCAGGTTAACACCGGGGAGCTGTTTTTT
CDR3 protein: CASSHQVNTGELFF

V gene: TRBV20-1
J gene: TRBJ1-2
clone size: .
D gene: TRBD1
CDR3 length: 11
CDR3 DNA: TGCAGTGCTCGGACAGGAGGGGGCTACACCTTC
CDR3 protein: CSARTGGGYTF

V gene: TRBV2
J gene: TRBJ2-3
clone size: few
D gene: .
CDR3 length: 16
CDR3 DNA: TGTGCCAGCAGTGTTGCCGGGACTTTAGGAGCAGATACGCAGTATTTT
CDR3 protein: CASSVAGTLGADTQYF

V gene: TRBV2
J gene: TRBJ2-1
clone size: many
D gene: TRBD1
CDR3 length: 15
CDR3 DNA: TGTGCCAGCGGGCGACAGGGGAGCTCCTACAATGAGCAGTTCTTC
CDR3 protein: CASGRQGSSYNEQFF

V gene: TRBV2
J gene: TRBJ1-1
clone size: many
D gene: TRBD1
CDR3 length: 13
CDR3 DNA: TGTGCCAGCAGTGTTGGACAGGGGACTGAAGCTTTCTTT
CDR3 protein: CASSVGQGTEAFF

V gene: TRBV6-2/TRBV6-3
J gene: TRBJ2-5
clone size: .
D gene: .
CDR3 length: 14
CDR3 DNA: TGTGCCAGCCGCGCTTATTCCCACCAAGAGACCCAGTACTTC
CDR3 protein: CASRAYSHQETQYF

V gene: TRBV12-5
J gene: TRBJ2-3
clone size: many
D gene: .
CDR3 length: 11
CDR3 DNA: TGTGCTAGTGCCGCCGGAGGGACGCAGTATTTT
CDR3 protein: CASAAGGTQYF

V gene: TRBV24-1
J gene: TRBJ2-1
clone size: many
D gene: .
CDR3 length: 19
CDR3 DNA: TGTGCCACCAGTGACACGAGGGGGGGGCGTAGGACGGTCTTGAATGAGCAGTTCTTC
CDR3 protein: CATSDTRGGRRTVLNEQFF

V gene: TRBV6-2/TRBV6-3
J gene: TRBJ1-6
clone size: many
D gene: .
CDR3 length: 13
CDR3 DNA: TGTGCCAGCAGACAGGGTTCTAATTCACCCCTCCACTTT
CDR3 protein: CASRQGSNSPLHF

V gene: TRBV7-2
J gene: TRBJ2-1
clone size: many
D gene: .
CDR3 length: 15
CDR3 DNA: TGTGCCAGCAGACCAAGGGCGGGGACCTACAATGAGCAGTTCTTC
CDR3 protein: CASRPRAGTYNEQFF

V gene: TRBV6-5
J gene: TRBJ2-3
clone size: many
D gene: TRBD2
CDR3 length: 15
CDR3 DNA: TGTGCCAGCAGTTTTCTACTAGCGGTCACAGATACGCAGTATTTT
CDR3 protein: CASSFLLAVTDTQYF

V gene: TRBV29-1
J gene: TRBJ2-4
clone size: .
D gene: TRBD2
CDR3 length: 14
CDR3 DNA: TGCAGCGTAGGGCTAGCGGGAGGGAAAAACATTCAGTACTTC
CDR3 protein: CSVGLAGGKNIQYF

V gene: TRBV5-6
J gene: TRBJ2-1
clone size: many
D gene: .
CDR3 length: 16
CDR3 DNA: TGTGCCAGCAGCTTGGTGGAGGGGATCTCCTACAATGAGCAGTTCTTC
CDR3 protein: CASSLVEGISYNEQFF

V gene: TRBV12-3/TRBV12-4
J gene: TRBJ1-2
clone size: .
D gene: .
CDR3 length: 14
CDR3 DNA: TGTGCCAGCAGTTTCCGCCGGGGGAGTAAAGGCTACACCTTC
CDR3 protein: CASSFRRGSKGYTF

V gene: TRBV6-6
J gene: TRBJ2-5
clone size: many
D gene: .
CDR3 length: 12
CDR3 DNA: TGTGCCAGCAGTTGGGGCGCAGAGACCCAGTACTTC
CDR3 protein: CASSWGAETQYF

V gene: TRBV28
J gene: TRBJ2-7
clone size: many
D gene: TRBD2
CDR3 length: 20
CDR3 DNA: TGTGCCAGCAGGCGAACAGGGAAGAGACTAGCGGGGGGCCATGGGATGGAGCAGTACTTC
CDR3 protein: CASRRTGKRLAGGHGMEQYF

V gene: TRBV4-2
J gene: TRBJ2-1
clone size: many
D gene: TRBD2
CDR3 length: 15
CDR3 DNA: TGTGCCAGCAGCCAAGGGTCTAGCGGGAGGAATGAGCAGTTCTTC
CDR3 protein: CASSQGSSGRNEQFF

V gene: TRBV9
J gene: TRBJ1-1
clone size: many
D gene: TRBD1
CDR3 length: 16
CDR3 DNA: TGTGCCAGCAGCGCCGAGCACAGGACAGGGAACACTGAAGCTTTCTTT
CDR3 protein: CASSAEHRTGNTEAFF

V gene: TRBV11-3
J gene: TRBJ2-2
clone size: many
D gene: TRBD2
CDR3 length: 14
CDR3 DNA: TGTGCCAGCAGCCCGGGACTAGCCATGGGGGAGCTGTTTTTT
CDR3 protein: CASSPGLAMGELFF

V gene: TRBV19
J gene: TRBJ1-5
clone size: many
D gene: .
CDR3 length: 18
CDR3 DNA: TGTGCCAGTAGTAACGCAGGGGTGGTGGTTCGTCGCAATCAGCCCCAGCATTTT
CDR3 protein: CASSNAGVVVRRNQPQHF

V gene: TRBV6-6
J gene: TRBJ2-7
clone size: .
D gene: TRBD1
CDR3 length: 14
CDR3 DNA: TGTGCCAGCAGTTACGAGGCGACAGGGCGCGAGCAGTACTTC
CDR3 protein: CASSYEATGREQYF

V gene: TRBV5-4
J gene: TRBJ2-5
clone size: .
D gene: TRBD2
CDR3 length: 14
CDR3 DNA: TGTGCCAGCAGGAAGCGGGAGCGCGGGGAGACCCAGTACTTC
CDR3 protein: CASRKRERGETQYF

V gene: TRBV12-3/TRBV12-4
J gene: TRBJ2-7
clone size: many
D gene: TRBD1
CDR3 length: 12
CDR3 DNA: TGTGCCAGCAGGCGACAGGGCTACGAGCAGTACTTC
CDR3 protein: CASRRQGYEQYF

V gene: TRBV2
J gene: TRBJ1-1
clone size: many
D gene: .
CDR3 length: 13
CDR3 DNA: TGTGCCAGCACCTTGGACAGGAACACTGAAGCTTTCTTT
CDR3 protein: CASTLDRNTEAFF